This is a list of T cell receptor beta chains from one sample in a study of shared clonotypes between healthy human individuals. Clones were read by immunoSEQ multiplex PCR, and TCRdb kept only the in-frame ones, dropping some. The table includes about 1.1 million clones, roughly 77% detected once. Sequenced: memory CD4+ T cells from PBMCs. The receptors were sampled from a man aged 18 to 29 in good health. Some clones in this sample may be carry-over from other donors' samples. Each CDR3 is given with its conserved first and last residue. A D gene is named only where the DNA matches it firmly. Only part of the rows carry a size: once, few, many, or a class if the clone is expanded.

clone_size: NA; d_call: NA; j_call: TRBJ2-3; v_call: TRBV6-5; cdr3_aa: CASTRGDTQYF; cdr3_nt: TGTGCCAGCACCCGGGGGGATACGCAGTATTTT
clone_size: NA; d_call: NA; j_call: TRBJ2-3; v_call: TRBV10-3; cdr3_aa: CAISDGIAPVSTQYF; cdr3_nt: TGTGCCATCAGTGACGGAATAGCCCCCGTAAGTACGCAGTATTTT
clone_size: NA; d_call: NA; j_call: TRBJ2-7; v_call: TRBV28; cdr3_aa: CASSTTNSYEQYF; cdr3_nt: TGTGCCAGCAGTACTACCAATTCCTACGAGCAGTACTTC
clone_size: NA; d_call: NA; j_call: TRBJ2-7; v_call: TRBV11-2; cdr3_aa: CASSPIRAPFSYEQYF; cdr3_nt: TGTGCCAGCAGCCCCATCCGGGCGCCGTTCTCCTACGAGCAGTACTTC
clone_size: NA; d_call: NA; j_call: TRBJ1-2; v_call: TRBV2; cdr3_aa: CASSGAGMGGGYTF; cdr3_nt: TGTGCCAGCAGCGGGGCTGGAATGGGAGGTGGCTACACCTTC
clone_size: once; d_call: TRBD2; j_call: TRBJ2-7; v_call: TRBV5-1; cdr3_aa: CASILTLAGVSYEQYF; cdr3_nt: TGCGCCAGCATCCTAACCCTAGCGGGCGTATCCTACGAGCAGTACTTC
clone_size: few; d_call: TRBD1; j_call: TRBJ1-1; v_call: TRBV25-1; cdr3_aa: CASRGTGRTEAFF; cdr3_nt: TGTGCCAGCAGGGGGACAGGGAGGACTGAAGCTTTCTTT
clone_size: once; d_call: TRBD1; j_call: TRBJ1-2; v_call: TRBV9; cdr3_aa: CASSVTTGYSGYTF; cdr3_nt: TGTGCCAGCAGCGTAACGACAGGGTATTCTGGCTACACCTTC
clone_size: few; d_call: NA; j_call: TRBJ2-1; v_call: TRBV5-1; cdr3_aa: CASRRRGANEQFF; cdr3_nt: TGCGCCAGCCGAAGGCGTGGGGCCAATGAGCAGTTCTTC
clone_size: NA; d_call: NA; j_call: TRBJ1-2; v_call: TRBV5-4; cdr3_aa: CASSPQTGLYGYTF; cdr3_nt: TGTGCCAGCAGCCCGCAGACAGGCCTCTATGGCTACACCTTC
clone_size: NA; d_call: NA; j_call: TRBJ2-5; v_call: TRBV28; cdr3_aa: CASKGPASGAQYF; cdr3_nt: TGTGCCAGCAAAGGCCCGGCTTCAGGGGCCCAGTACTTC
clone_size: NA; d_call: NA; j_call: TRBJ1-1; v_call: TRBV19; cdr3_aa: CASKSRVTEAFF; cdr3_nt: TGTGCCAGTAAGTCGCGAGTCACTGAAGCTTTCTTT
clone_size: NA; d_call: TRBD1; j_call: TRBJ1-1; v_call: TRBV5-4; cdr3_aa: CASSRDRMNTEAFF; cdr3_nt: TGTGCCAGCAGCAGGGACAGGATGAACACTGAAGCTTTCTTT
clone_size: NA; d_call: TRBD1; j_call: TRBJ1-2; v_call: TRBV18; cdr3_aa: CASSPGTGDYGYTF; cdr3_nt: TGTGCCAGCTCACCAGGGACAGGGGACTATGGCTACACCTTC
clone_size: NA; d_call: TRBD1; j_call: TRBJ1-4; v_call: TRBV6-5; cdr3_aa: CASSQTGTGTEKLFF; cdr3_nt: TGTGCCAGCAGCCAAACCGGGACAGGGACTGAAAAACTGTTTTTT
clone_size: NA; d_call: NA; j_call: TRBJ1-5; v_call: TRBV28; cdr3_aa: CASSLVGNQPQHF; cdr3_nt: TGTGCCAGCAGTTTAGTTGGCAATCAGCCCCAGCATTTT
clone_size: NA; d_call: NA; j_call: TRBJ1-5; v_call: TRBV29-1; cdr3_aa: CSVEGQAGQPQHF; cdr3_nt: TGCAGCGTTGAAGGCCAGGCGGGTCAGCCCCAGCATTTT
clone_size: NA; d_call: TRBD2; j_call: TRBJ2-7; v_call: TRBV2; cdr3_aa: CASSDGLAGLGARAQYF; cdr3_nt: TGTGCCAGCAGTGATGGACTAGCGGGGTTAGGTGCGAGAGCGCAGTACTTC
clone_size: NA; d_call: NA; j_call: TRBJ1-3; v_call: TRBV5-4; cdr3_aa: CASSLGGTAGNTIYF; cdr3_nt: TGTGCCAGCAGCTTGGGAGGGACGGCTGGAAACACCATATATTTT
clone_size: NA; d_call: NA; j_call: TRBJ2-1; v_call: TRBV7-3; cdr3_aa: CASSLGHSYNEQFF; cdr3_nt: TGTGCCAGCAGTCTCGGCCACTCCTACAATGAGCAGTTCTTC
clone_size: NA; d_call: TRBD2; j_call: TRBJ2-7; v_call: TRBV9; cdr3_aa: CASSATSGKGEQYF; cdr3_nt: TGTGCCAGCAGCGCGACTAGCGGGAAAGGCGAGCAGTACTTC
clone_size: NA; d_call: NA; j_call: TRBJ2-3; v_call: TRBV2; cdr3_aa: CASSEAVKGAQYF; cdr3_nt: TGTGCCAGCAGTGAAGCGGTAAAGGGGGCGCAGTATTTT
clone_size: NA; d_call: TRBD2; j_call: TRBJ2-1; v_call: TRBV5-1; cdr3_aa: CASSLALAGVVYNEQFF; cdr3_nt: TGCGCCAGCAGCTTAGCCCTAGCGGGAGTCGTGTACAATGAGCAGTTCTTC
clone_size: NA; d_call: TRBD1; j_call: TRBJ1-5; v_call: TRBV5-1; cdr3_aa: CASSPQGAPNQPQHF; cdr3_nt: TGCGCCAGCAGCCCCCAGGGGGCGCCCAATCAGCCCCAGCATTTT
clone_size: NA; d_call: TRBD2; j_call: TRBJ2-1; v_call: TRBV28; cdr3_aa: CASSLLAAYEQFF; cdr3_nt: TGTGCCAGCAGTTTACTAGCGGCTTATGAGCAGTTCTTC
clone_size: NA; d_call: NA; j_call: TRBJ1-1; v_call: TRBV7-3; cdr3_aa: CASSYSGVNTEAFF; cdr3_nt: TGTGCCAGCAGCTACTCAGGGGTCAACACTGAAGCTTTCTTT
clone_size: once; d_call: NA; j_call: TRBJ2-7; v_call: TRBV2; cdr3_aa: CASNAPGAAGEQYF; cdr3_nt: TGTGCCAGCAATGCCCCGGGGGCAGCGGGCGAGCAGTACTTC
clone_size: NA; d_call: TRBD1; j_call: TRBJ1-2; v_call: TRBV6-6; cdr3_aa: CASSYAGQAGGYGYTF; cdr3_nt: TGTGCCAGCAGTTACGCCGGACAGGCCGGAGGCTATGGCTACACCTTC
clone_size: NA; d_call: NA; j_call: TRBJ1-4; v_call: TRBV7-3; cdr3_aa: CASSLARGATNEKLFF; cdr3_nt: TGTGCCAGCAGCTTAGCGCGAGGTGCAACTAATGAAAAACTGTTTTTT
clone_size: NA; d_call: NA; j_call: TRBJ2-1; v_call: TRBV28; cdr3_aa: CASSRLPRGPYNEQFF; cdr3_nt: TGTGCCAGCAGTCGCCTCCCTCGGGGCCCTTACAATGAGCAGTTCTTC
clone_size: NA; d_call: TRBD2; j_call: TRBJ2-1; v_call: TRBV27; cdr3_aa: CASSLRTSGRGRTSYNEQFF; cdr3_nt: TGTGCCAGCAGTTTACGGACTAGCGGGAGGGGACGAACCTCCTACAATGAGCAGTTCTTC
clone_size: NA; d_call: NA; j_call: TRBJ1-5; v_call: TRBV10-3; cdr3_aa: CAISEPQYGSTQHF; cdr3_nt: TGTGCCATCAGTGAGCCTCAGTATGGGAGCACCCAGCATTTT
clone_size: NA; d_call: NA; j_call: TRBJ1-4; v_call: TRBV19; cdr3_aa: CASSINSATNEKLFF; cdr3_nt: TGTGCCAGTAGTATTAACAGTGCAACTAATGAAAAACTGTTTTTT
clone_size: NA; d_call: NA; j_call: TRBJ1-1; v_call: TRBV9; cdr3_aa: CASSTGLNTEAFF; cdr3_nt: TGTGCCAGCAGCACCGGGCTGAACACTGAAGCTTTCTTT
clone_size: NA; d_call: TRBD2; j_call: TRBJ2-1; v_call: TRBV2; cdr3_aa: CASGGRLGNEQFF; cdr3_nt: TGTGCCAGCGGCGGGAGGCTTGGGAATGAGCAGTTCTTC
clone_size: NA; d_call: NA; j_call: TRBJ2-3; v_call: TRBV28; cdr3_aa: CASTSSIHTQYF; cdr3_nt: TGTGCCAGCACAAGCTCGATCCATACGCAGTATTTT